This T cell receptor (beta chain) was sequenced in a study of T cell repertoires in cytomegalovirus infection. Turning to the study itself: Public TCR beta signatures were indicative of both CMV infection and a matching HLA type.

Germline CDR1 MNHEY, CDR2 SVGEGT. The CDR3 has 17 amino acids. To note about this clonotype: Its specificity is not known. Mismatch with germline at one junction end may stem from a read error.

TCRdb re-called the reads through MiXCR, storing one row per CDR3 protein. The sample contains hundreds of thousands of distinct CDR3 sequences, over 25% of which appear only once. The gene calls are TRBV6-2 or TRBV6-3 and TRBJ2-3; 15 positions agree with TRBD2. The sample consisted of cultured CD8+ T cells from PBMCs, taken from culture after CMV antigen stimulation. The receptor's source is a human donor in good health (CMV status not recorded). Some clones in this sample may be carry-over from other donors' samples. The CDR3 sequence: CASSYPGLAGGSDTQYF. CDR3 sequence (DNA): TGTGCCAGCAGTTACCCGGGACTAGCGGGAGGTTCAGATACACAGTATTTT.